The present T cell receptor beta chain was sequenced within a study of blood T cell repertoires in COVID-19. Study details: Acute and convalescent COVID-19 samples came from the United States, Italy and Spain.

Study members were between about 18 and 95 years old and lived in over 20 US regions. The CDR3 is 13 amino acids. Trimming took off 4 bases at V and 6 bases at J, with 12 bases between the two ends. In the original analysis: Estimated nucleated cell counts came from reference gene primer amplification. Using immunoSEQ multiplex PCR, the repertoire was profiled, and TCRdb retains in-frame clones only, with some absent. V and J calls and clone size are those listed in that table; D and trimming were worked out from the DNA. This sample has over 350,000 clones, with roughly nine tenths found just once. This chain uses TRBV12-3 or TRBV12-4 with TRBJ1-2, with a weak D call TRBD1 (6 bases). Sequencing was performed on PBMCs or T cells enriched from blood (not recorded which). The clonotype was recovered from a woman aged 40 to 49 who had been exposed to COVID-19. The CDR3 region has the DNA TGTGCCAGCAGTTATAACAGGGTGGATGGCTACACCTTC. Its translation is CASSYNRVDGYTF.